This TCR beta chain was retrieved from a study of blood T cells in healthy people across ages. Germline V gives CDR1 MGHRA, CDR2 YSYEKL. The J segment lost 0 bases and the V segment lost 1 base, leaving 0 bases of the junction unmatched. This CDR3 region has 15 residues. Together with a sample-barcoded 5' primer, a J-beta primer mix was included in a second PCR lasting about 6 to 11 cycles. TCRdb recomputed calls from the 5' RACE reads with MiXCR, one row per CDR3 protein. The sample lists 730,000 or so distinct CDR3 sequences, around 38% occurring once. This TCR derives from a man older than 75 in good health. The chain joins TRBV4-1 to TRBJ2-3, with TRBD2 identical over 8 bases. The specimen sequenced was blood. CDR3 bases: TGCGCCAGCAGCCAAGTAGCGGGGAGCACAGATACGCAGTATTTT. Translating it yields CASSQVAGSTDTQYF.